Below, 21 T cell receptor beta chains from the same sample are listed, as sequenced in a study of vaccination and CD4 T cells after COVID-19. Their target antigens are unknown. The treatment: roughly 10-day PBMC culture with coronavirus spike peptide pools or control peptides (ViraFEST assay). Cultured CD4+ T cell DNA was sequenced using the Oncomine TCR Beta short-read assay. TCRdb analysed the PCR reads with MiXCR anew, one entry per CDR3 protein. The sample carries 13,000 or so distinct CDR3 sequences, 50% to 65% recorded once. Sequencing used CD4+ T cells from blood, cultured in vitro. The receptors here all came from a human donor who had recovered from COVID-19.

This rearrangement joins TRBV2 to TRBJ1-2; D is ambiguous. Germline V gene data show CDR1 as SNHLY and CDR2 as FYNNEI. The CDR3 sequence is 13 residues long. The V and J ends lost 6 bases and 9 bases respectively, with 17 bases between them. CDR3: CASSPEGRVSYTF. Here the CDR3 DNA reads TGTGCCAGCAGCCCGGAGGGAAGGGTGAGCTACACCTTC.

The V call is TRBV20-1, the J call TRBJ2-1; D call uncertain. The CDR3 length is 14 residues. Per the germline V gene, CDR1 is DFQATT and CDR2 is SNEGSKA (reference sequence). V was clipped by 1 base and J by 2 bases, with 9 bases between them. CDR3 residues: CSARATGPYNEQFF. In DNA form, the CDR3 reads TGCAGTGCTAGAGCTACCGGGCCCTACAATGAGCAGTTCTTC.

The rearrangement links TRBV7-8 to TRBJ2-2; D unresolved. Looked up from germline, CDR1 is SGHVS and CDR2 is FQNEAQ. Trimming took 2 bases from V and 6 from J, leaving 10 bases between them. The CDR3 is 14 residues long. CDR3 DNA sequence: TGTGCCAGCAGCTTAAGTGAGCTATCCGGGGAGCTGTTTTTT. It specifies CASSLSELSGELFF.

The chain's CDR3 is CASRPGQGYKLVVDGYTF. As DNA, the CDR3 is TGTGCCAGCCGACCGGGACAGGGTTATAAGTTGGTTGTGGATGGCTACACCTTC. This chain joins TRBV28 and TRBJ1-2, with 9 bases matching TRBD1. The trim removed 8 bases at V and 6 bases at J, leaving 22 bases unmatched. Germline V gene sequence: CDR1 MDHEN, CDR2 SYDVKM. The CDR3 length is 18 residues.

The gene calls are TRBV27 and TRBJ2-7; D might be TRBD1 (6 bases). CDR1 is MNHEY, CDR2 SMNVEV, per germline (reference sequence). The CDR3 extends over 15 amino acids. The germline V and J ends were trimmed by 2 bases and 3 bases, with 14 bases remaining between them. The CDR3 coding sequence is TGTGCCAGCAGTTTAGAGGGACAAAGGGGCTACGAGCAGTACTTC. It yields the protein CASSLEGQRGYEQYF.

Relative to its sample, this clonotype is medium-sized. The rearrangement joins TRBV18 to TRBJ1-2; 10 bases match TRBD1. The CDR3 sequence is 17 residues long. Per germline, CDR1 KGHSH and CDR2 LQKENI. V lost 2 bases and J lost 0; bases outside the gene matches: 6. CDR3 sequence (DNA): TGTGCCAGCTCACCAGGGACAGGGGCCTTAGCTAACTATGGCTACACCTTC. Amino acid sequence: CASSPGTGALANYGYTF.

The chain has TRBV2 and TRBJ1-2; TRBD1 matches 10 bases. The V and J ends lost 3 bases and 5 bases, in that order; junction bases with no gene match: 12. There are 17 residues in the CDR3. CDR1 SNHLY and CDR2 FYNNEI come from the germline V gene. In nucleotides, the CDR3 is TGTGCCAGCAGTGACGACAGGGGGCGCCTAATGGGTTATGGCTACACCTTC. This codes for CASSDDRGRLMGYGYTF.

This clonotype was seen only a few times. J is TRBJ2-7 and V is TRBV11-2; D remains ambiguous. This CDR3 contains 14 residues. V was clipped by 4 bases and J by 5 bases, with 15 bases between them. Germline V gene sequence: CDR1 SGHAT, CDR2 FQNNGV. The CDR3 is CASSSLARTNEQYF. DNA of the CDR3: TGTGCCAGCAGCTCCCTTGCCCGAACCAACGAGCAGTACTTC.

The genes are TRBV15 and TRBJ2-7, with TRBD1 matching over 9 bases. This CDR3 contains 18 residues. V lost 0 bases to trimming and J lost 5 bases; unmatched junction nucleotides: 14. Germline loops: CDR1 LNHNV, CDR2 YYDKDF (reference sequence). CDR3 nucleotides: TGTGCCACCAGCAGAGATGGGGTTCTCCGGGACAGGGATCACGAGCAGTACTTC. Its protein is CATSRDGVLRDRDHEQYF.

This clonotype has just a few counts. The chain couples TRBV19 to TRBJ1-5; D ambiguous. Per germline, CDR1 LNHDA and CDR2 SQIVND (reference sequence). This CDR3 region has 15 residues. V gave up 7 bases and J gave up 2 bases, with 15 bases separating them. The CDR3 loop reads CASNPTEKGNQPQHF. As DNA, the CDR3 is TGTGCCAGTAACCCGACCGAGAAGGGCAATCAGCCCCAGCATTTT.

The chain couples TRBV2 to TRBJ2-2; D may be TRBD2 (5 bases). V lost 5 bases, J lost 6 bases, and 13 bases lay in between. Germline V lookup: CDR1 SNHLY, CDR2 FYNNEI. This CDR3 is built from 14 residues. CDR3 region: CASSNSEVSGELFF. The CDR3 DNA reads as TGTGCCAGCAGTAATAGCGAGGTGTCCGGGGAGCTGTTTTTT.

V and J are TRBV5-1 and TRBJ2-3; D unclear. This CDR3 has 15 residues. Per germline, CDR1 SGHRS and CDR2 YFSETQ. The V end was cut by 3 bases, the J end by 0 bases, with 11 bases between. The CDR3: CASSSRPASTDTQYF. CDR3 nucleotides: TGCGCCAGCAGCTCTCGACCGGCTAGCACAGATACGCAGTATTTT.

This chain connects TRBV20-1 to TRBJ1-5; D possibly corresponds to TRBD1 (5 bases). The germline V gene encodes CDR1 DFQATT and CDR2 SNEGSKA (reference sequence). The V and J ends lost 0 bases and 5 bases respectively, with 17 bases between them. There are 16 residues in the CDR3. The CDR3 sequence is CSARDIRRGPYQPQHF. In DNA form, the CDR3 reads TGCAGTGCTAGAGATATAAGGAGGGGACCTTATCAGCCCCAGCATTTT.

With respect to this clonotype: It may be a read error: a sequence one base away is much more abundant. The CDR3 DNA sequence: TGTGCCAGCAGCTTAGGAGCCGCAGATACGCAGTATTTT. It yields the protein CASSLGAADTQYF. V and J are TRBV7-2 and TRBJ2-3; D remains ambiguous. V lost 1 base and J lost 4, with 6 bases in between. The germline V gene encodes CDR1 SGHTA and CDR2 FQGNSA. The CDR3 runs to 13 residues.

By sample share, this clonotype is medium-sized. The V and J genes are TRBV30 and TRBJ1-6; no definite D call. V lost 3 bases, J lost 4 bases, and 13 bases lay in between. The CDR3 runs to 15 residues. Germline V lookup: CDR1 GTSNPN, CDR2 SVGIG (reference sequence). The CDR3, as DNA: TGTGCCTGGAGCCCCCTTGGTGGGTATAATTCACCCCTCCACTTT. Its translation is CAWSPLGGYNSPLHF. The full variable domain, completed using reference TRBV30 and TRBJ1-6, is SQTIHQWPATLVQPVGSPLSLECTVEGTSNPNLYWYRQAAGRGLQLLFYSVGIGQISSEVPQNLSASRPQDRQFILSSKKLLLSDSGFYLCAWSPLGGYNSPLHFGNGTRLTVT.

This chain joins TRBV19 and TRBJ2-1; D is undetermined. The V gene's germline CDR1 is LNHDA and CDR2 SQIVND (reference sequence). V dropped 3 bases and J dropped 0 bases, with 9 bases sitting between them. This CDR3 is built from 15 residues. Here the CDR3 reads CASSIRTSSYNEQFF. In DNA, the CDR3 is TGTGCCAGTAGTATCCGGACCAGCTCCTACAATGAGCAGTTCTTC.

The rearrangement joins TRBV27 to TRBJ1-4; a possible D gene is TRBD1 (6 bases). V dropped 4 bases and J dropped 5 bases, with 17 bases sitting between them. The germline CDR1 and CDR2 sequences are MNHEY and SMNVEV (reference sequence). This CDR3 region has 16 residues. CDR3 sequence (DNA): TGTGCCAGCAGTTATAATAGGGACACTTCAAATGAAAAACTGTTTTTT. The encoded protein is CASSYNRDTSNEKLFF.

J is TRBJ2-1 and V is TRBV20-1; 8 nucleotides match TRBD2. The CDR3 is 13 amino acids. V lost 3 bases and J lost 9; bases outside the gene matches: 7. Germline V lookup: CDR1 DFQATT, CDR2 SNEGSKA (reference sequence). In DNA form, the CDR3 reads TGCAGTGCTAGGTTAGCGGGGAGGTTTGAGCAGTTCTTC. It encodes CSARLAGRFEQFF.

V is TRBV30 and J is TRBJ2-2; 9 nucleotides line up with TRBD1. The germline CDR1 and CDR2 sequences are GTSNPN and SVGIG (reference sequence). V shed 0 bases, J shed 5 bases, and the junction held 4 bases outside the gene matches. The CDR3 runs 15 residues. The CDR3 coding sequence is TGTGCCTGGAGTGTAGGCGGACAGGGGACCGGGGAGCTGTTTTTT. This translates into CAWSVGGQGTGELFF.

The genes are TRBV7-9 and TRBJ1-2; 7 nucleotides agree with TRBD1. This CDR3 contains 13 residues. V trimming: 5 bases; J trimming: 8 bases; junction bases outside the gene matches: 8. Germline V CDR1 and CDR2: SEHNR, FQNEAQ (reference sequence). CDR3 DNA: TGTGCCAGCAGCCCGACAGGGCCCGTCGGCTACACCTTC. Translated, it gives CASSPTGPVGYTF.

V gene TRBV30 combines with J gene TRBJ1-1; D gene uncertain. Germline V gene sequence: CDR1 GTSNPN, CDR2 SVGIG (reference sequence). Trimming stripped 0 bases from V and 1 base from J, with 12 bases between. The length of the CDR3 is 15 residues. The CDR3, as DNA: TGTGCCTGGAGTGTTAGAAGTGTGGCGAACACTGAAGCTTTCTTT. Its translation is CAWSVRSVANTEAFF.